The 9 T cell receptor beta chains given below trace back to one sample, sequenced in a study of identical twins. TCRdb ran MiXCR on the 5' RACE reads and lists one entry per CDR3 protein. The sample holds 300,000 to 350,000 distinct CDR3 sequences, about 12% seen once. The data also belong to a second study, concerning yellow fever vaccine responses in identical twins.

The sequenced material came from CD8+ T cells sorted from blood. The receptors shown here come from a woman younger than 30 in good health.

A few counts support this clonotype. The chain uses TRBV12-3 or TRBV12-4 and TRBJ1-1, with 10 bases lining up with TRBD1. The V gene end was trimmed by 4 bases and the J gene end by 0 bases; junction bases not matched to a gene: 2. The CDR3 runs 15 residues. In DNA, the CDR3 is TGTGCCAGCAGTTCTGGGACAGGGGTGAACACTGAAGCTTTCTTT. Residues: CASSSGTGVNTEAFF.

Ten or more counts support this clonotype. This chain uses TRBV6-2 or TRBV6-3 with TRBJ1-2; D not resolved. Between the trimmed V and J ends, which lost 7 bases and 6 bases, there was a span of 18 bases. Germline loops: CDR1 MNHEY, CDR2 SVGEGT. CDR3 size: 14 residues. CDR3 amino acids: CASIPAGNGHGYTF. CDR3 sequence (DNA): TGTGCCAGCATCCCGGCCGGGAACGGTCATGGCTACACCTTC.

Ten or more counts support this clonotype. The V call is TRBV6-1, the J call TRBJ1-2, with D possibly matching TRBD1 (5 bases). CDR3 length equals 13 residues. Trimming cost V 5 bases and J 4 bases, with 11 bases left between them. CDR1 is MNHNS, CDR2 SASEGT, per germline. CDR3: CASSPSDSYGYTF. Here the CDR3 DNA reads TGTGCCAGCAGTCCCTCCGACAGCTATGGCTACACCTTC.

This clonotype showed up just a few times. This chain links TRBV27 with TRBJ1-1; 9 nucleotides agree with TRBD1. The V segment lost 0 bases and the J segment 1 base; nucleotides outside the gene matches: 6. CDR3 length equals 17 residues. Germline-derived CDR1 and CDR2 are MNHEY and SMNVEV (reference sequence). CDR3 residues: CASSLSVTGGRNTEAFF. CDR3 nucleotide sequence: TGTGCCAGCAGTTTATCGGTTACAGGGGGCCGGAACACTGAAGCTTTCTTT.

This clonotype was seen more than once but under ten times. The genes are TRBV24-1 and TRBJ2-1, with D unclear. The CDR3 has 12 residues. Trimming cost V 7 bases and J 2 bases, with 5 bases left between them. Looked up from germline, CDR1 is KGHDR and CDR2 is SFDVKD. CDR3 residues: CATSTAYNEQFF. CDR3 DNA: TGTGCCACCAGCACAGCCTACAATGAGCAGTTCTTC.

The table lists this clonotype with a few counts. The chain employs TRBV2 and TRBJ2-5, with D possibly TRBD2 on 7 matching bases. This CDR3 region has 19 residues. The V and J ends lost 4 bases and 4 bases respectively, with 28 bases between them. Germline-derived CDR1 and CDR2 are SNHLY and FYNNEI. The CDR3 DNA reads TGTGCCAGCAGTGTCGTACGCGAGGGGGGGCTAATCCTTGGAGAGACCCAGTACTTC. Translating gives CASSVVREGGLILGETQYF.

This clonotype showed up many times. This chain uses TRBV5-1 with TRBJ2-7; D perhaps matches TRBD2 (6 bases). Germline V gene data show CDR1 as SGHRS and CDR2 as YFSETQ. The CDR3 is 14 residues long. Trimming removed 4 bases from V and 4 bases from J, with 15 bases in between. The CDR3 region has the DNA TGCGCCAGCAGCCCCTTGGAGGGCGTGTACGAGCAGTACTTC. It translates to CASSPLEGVYEQYF.

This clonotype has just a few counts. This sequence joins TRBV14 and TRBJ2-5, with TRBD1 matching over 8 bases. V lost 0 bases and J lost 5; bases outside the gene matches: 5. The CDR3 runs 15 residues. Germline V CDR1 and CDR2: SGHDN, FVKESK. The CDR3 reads CASSQDRGPQETQYF. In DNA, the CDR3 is TGTGCCAGCAGCCAAGACAGGGGGCCGCAGGAGACCCAGTACTTC.

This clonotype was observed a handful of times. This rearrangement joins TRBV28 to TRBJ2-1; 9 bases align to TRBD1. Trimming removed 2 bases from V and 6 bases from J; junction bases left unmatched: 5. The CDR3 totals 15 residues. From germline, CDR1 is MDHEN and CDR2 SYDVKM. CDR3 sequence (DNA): TGTGCCAGCAGTTTAGGGACAGGGATACGCAATGAGCAGTTCTTC. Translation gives CASSLGTGIRNEQFF.